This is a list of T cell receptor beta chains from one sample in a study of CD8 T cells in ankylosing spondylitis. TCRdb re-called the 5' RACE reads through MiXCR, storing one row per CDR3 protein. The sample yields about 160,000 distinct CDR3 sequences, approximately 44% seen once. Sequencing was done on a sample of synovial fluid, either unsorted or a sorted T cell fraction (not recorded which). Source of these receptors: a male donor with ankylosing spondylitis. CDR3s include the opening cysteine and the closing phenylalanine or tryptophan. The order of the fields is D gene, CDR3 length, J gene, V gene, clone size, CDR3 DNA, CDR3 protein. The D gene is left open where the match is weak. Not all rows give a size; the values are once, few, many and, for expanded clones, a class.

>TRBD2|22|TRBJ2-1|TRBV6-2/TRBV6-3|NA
TGTGCCAGCAGTTACAGCCCATGGCAGGGCGGGAGGGTCCTTCGGCCCTACAATGAGCAGTTCTTC
CASSYSPWQGGRVLRPYNEQFF
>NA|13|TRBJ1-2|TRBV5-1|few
TGCGCCAGCAGCACCAGGGATACGGCTGGCTACACCTTC
CASSTRDTAGYTF
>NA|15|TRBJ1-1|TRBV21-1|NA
TGTGCCAGCAGCAAAGGGGCAGGATTGAACACTGAAGCTTTCTTT
CASSKGAGLNTEAFF
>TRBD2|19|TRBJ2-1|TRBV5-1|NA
TGCGCCAGCAGCTTGGTTCTAGCGGGGGAAGGTGACACCTACAATGAGCAGTTCTTC
CASSLVLAGEGDTYNEQFF
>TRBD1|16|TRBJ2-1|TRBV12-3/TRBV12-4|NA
TGTGCCAGCAGTTTATCCCCAGGGGGCTGGGACAATGAGCAGTTCTTC
CASSLSPGGWDNEQFF
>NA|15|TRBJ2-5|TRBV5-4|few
TGTGCCAGCAGCTTGCTGGCGGGGGCCACGGAGACCCAGTACTTC
CASSLLAGATETQYF
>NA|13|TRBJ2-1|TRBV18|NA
TGTGCCAGCTCACCTTGGTCGGACAATGAGCAGTTCTTC
CASSPWSDNEQFF
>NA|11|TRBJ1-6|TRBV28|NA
TGTGCCAGCAGTGATACGTCACCCCTCCACTTT
CASSDTSPLHF
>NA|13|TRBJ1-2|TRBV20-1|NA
TGCAGTGCTAGAGATTGGGGGGTCGGTGGCTACACCTTC
CSARDWGVGGYTF
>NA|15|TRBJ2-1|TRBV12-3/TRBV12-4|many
TGTGCCAGCAGTTTAGGGGAGAGGGTTTACAATGAGCAGTTCTTC
CASSLGERVYNEQFF
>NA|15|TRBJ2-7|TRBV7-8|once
TGTGCCAGCAGCTCAACCCGTCAGGGATCCTACGAGCAGTACTTC
CASSSTRQGSYEQYF
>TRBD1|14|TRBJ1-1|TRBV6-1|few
TGTGCCAGCAGCCCCACAGGGGATCTGAGGGAAGCTTTCTTT
CASSPTGDLREAFF
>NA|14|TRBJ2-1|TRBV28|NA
TGTGCCAGCAGTTTAAATCCGGTGGGCAATGAGCAGTTCTTC
CASSLNPVGNEQFF
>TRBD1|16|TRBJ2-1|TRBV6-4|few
TGTGCCAGCAGTCCCACCGACGGGACAGGGGGTAATGAGCAGTTCTTC
CASSPTDGTGGNEQFF
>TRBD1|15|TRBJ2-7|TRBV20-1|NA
TGCAGTGCTAGAGATCTGGGACAGGGGGGATACGAGCAGTACTTC
CSARDLGQGGYEQYF
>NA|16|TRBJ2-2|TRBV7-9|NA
TGTGCCAGCAGCTTAGCGGGACACAGCAACACCGGGGAGCTGTTTTTT
CASSLAGHSNTGELFF
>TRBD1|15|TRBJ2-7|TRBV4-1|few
TGCGCCAGCAGCCAAGAATGGACAGGGCGGTACGAGCAGTACTTC
CASSQEWTGRYEQYF
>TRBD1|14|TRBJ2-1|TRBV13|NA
TGTGCCAGCAGCGACAGGGGGCCGTACAATGAGCAGTTCTTC
CASSDRGPYNEQFF
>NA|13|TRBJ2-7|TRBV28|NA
TGTGCCAGCAGTTTACTGGGACGCTACGAGCAGTACTTC
CASSLLGRYEQYF
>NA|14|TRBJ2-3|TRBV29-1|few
TGCAGCGCGATGACTGGATCTAACACAGATACGCAGTATTTT
CSAMTGSNTDTQYF
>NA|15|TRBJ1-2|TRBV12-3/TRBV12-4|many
TGTGCCAGCAGTTTAATATTCCACCCGGACTATGGCTACACCTTC
CASSLIFHPDYGYTF
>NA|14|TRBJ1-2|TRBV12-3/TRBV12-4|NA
TGTGCCAGCAAAACCGGGACATGGGACTATGGCTACACCTTC
CASKTGTWDYGYTF
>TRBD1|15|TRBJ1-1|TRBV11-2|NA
TGTGCCAGCAGCTTAGCCGGACAGGGGAACACTGAAGCTTTCTTT
CASSLAGQGNTEAFF
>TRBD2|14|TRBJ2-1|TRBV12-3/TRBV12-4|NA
TGTGCCAGCAGTTTCGCGGGAGGATTGGGTGAGCAGTTCTTC
CASSFAGGLGEQFF
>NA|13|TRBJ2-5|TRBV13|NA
TGTGCCAGCAGCTTATGGGATCGAGAGACCCAGTACTTC
CASSLWDRETQYF
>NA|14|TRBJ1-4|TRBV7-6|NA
TGTGCCAGCAGCTTAGCCGGAGGCTCTGAAAAACTGTTTTTT
CASSLAGGSEKLFF
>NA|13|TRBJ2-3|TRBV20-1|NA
TGCAGTGCTACAAGGGTGCGCACAGATACGCAGTATTTT
CSATRVRTDTQYF
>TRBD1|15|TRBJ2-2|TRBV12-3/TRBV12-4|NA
TGTGCCAGCAGCCTGGACAGGGCCCCTACCGGGGAGCTGTTTTTT
CASSLDRAPTGELFF
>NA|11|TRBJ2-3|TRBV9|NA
TGTGCCAGCAGTGATACAGATACGCAGTATTTT
CASSDTDTQYF
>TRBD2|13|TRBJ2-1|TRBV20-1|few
TGCAGTGCTAGAGGACTAGCGGGAGTTGAGCAGTTCTTC
CSARGLAGVEQFF
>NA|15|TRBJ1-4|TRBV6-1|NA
TGTGCCAGCAGTGGTCGACAGAGCCTTAATGAAAAACTGTTTTTT
CASSGRQSLNEKLFF
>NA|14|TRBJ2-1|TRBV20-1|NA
TGCAGTGCTCGAATACGGGACACAAACAATGAGCAGTTCTTC
CSARIRDTNNEQFF
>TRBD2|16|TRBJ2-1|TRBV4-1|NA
TGCGCCAGCAGCCAAGATCCTAGCGGGGGCGGCGGTGAGCAGTTCTTC
CASSQDPSGGGGEQFF
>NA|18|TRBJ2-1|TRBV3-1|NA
TGTGCCAGCAGCCAAAGGGGGGTTGGACTAGATTCCTACAATGAGCAGTTCTTC
CASSQRGVGLDSYNEQFF
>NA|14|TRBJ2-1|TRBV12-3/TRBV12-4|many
TGTGCCAGCAGTTTGTGGGGATACTACAATGAGCAGTTCTTC
CASSLWGYYNEQFF
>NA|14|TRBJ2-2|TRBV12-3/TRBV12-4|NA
TGTGCCAGCAGTTTTTCCGCGAACACCGGGGAGCTGTTTTTT
CASSFSANTGELFF
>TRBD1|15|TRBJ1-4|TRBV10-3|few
TGTGCCATCAGCGAACAGACAGGGGTGAGAGAAAAACTGTTTTTT
CAISEQTGVREKLFF
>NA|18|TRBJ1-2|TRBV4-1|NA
TGCGCCAGCAGCCAAGATGGAACAGTTAGCCCTACTGTGGGTGGCTACACCTTC
CASSQDGTVSPTVGGYTF
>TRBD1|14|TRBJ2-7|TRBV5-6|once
TGTGCCAGCAGCTCCCCAGGGGGCGGGCACGAGCAGTACTTC
CASSSPGGGHEQYF
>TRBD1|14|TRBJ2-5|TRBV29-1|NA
TGCAGCGGGAAACGGGACAGGGTCCGAGAGACCCAGTACTTC
CSGKRDRVRETQYF
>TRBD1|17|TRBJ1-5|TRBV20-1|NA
TGCAGTGCTGATGAGGACAGGGGGCCGAATAGCAATCAGCCCCAGCATTTT
CSADEDRGPNSNQPQHF